This T cell receptor beta chain was captured by sequencing in a study of blood T cell repertoires in COVID-19. Study in general: The United States, Italy and Spain provided the acute and convalescent COVID-19 samples. T cells, B-cell-depleted T cells, or PBMCs provided the cDNA or gDNA that served as material.

The CDR3 runs to 19 residues. Germline values: CDR1 LGHDT, CDR2 YNNKEL (reference sequence). Trimming at V came to 0 bases and at J to 2 bases, leaving 6 bases not matched to a gene. Authors' methods: Reference gene primer amplification in the assay estimated nucleated cell counts. Profiled with immunoSEQ multiplex PCR; TCRdb holds only in-frame clones, not every one. That table supplies the V and J calls and clone size; D and trimming were determined from the DNA. This sample yields 200,000 to 300,000 clones, of which about 88% are seen a single time; roughly 4% belongs to the top ten. The sample consisted of peripheral blood. This clonotype originated in a man aged 55 to 70 who had recovered from COVID-19. This chain links TRBV3-1 (or the pseudogene TRBV3-2) with TRBJ2-3; TRBD2 matches 15 bases. The CDR3 DNA sequence: TGTGCCAGCAGCCAAGATGGACTAGCGGGGGGGCTGGTCACAGATACGCAGTATTTT. Encoded protein: CASSQDGLAGGLVTDTQYF.